These 20 T cell receptor beta chains were all obtained from the same sample, sequenced in a study of T-cell reconstitution after alpha-beta-depleted transplantation in children. Preparing the TCRbeta library involved the use of unique molecular identifiers. TCRdb analysed the PCR reads with MiXCR anew, one entry per CDR3 protein. The sample has about 500,000 distinct CDR3 sequences, 30% to 35% seen once; the top ten hold less than 2.5%. The sequences come from PBMCs from the stem cell graft donor, collected from the stem cell graft. The receptor set was obtained from a human donor who donated a stem cell graft to a child with aplastic anemia.

V and J are TRBV30 and TRBJ1-2; 8 bases line up with TRBD1. The CDR3 runs 15 residues. J was trimmed by 4 bases and V by 1 base; bases with no gene match: 8. Germline values: CDR1 GTSNPN, CDR2 SVGIG (reference sequence). This CDR3 reads CAWSGAGGRGYGYTF. The CDR3 DNA reads TGTGCCTGGAGTGGGGCAGGGGGCAGAGGCTATGGCTACACCTTC.

This clonotype has a handful of counts. The chain links TRBV6-5 to TRBJ2-6; 7 nucleotides match TRBD1. Trimming took 7 bases from V and 0 from J; bases not matched to a gene: 9. CDR1 and CDR2 from the germline V gene are MNHEY and SVGAGI. This CDR3 is built from 17 residues. As DNA, the CDR3 is TGTGCCAGCACCCCTCGTCGGACAGGCTCTGGGGCCAACGTCCTGACTTTC. Translated, it gives CASTPRRTGSGANVLTF.

Concerning this clonotype itself: The conserved phenylalanine or tryptophan is not found at the CDR3 terminus, so this likely reflects a read error. The chain uses TRBV6-2 or TRBV6-3 and TRBJ1-2; no definite D call. The CDR3 runs to 10 residues. The germline V and J ends were trimmed by 10 bases and 2 bases, with 5 bases remaining between them. Germline lookup yields CDR1 MNHEY and CDR2 SVGEGT. The CDR3 is CATLNYGYTL. The CDR3 DNA is TGTGCCACCCTGAACTATGGCTACACCTTG.

This clonotype has more than one count but fewer than ten. V gene TRBV5-1 combines with J gene TRBJ2-7; either TRBD1 or TRBD2 may supply D (5 bases each). This CDR3 is 13 amino acids long. Per germline, CDR1 SGHRS and CDR2 YFSETQ. Trimming shortened V by 0 bases and J by 5 bases, and 9 bases separated the two germline ends. The chain's CDR3 is CASSLALGDEQYF. The CDR3 nucleotides read TGCGCCAGCAGCTTGGCCTTGGGGGACGAGCAGTACTTC.

This clonotype was counted only a few times. The chain combines TRBV29-1 with TRBJ1-1, with a tentative D call TRBD1 (6 bases). The CDR3 loop spans 14 amino acids. Looked up from germline, CDR1 is SQVTM and CDR2 is ANQGSEA. Trimming cost V 5 bases and J 1 base, with 14 bases left between them. CDR3 sequence: CSVQRTAQNTEAFF. The CDR3 DNA is TGCAGCGTTCAACGGACAGCTCAGAACACTGAAGCTTTCTTT. Based on the CDR3 plus reference TRBV29-1 and TRBJ1-1, the full variable domain is SAVISQKPSRDICQRGTSLTIQCQVDSQVTMMFWYRQQPGQSLTLIATANQGSEATYESGFVIDKFPISRPNLTFSTLTVSNMSPEDSSIYLCSVQRTAQNTEAFFGQGTRLTVV.

The rearrangement joins TRBV6-4 to TRBJ1-2; 7 nucleotides agree with TRBD1. Germline V lookup: CDR1 MRHNA, CDR2 SNTAGT. This CDR3 comprises 16 residues. J was trimmed by 6 bases and V by 5 bases; bases with no gene match: 15. This CDR3 reads CASSRTGDAPSNGYTF. The CDR3 DNA reads as TGTGCCAGCAGTAGGACAGGTGATGCCCCTTCGAATGGCTACACCTTC.

The chain recombines TRBV20-1 with TRBJ2-2, with TRBD2 matching 9 bases. V was clipped by 1 base and J by 7 bases; unmatched bases: 7. Germline CDR1 reads DFQATT; CDR2 reads SNEGSKA (reference sequence). The CDR3 runs to 15 residues. CDR3: CSARVSGRRDGELFF. The CDR3 nucleotides are TGCAGTGCTAGAGTTAGCGGGAGAAGGGACGGGGAGCTGTTTTTT.

This clonotype was detected a few times. The J gene is TRBJ2-5, the V gene TRBV20-1; TRBD2 matches 14 bases. This CDR3 is 16 amino acids long. Germline V gene lookup returns CDR1 DFQATT and CDR2 SNEGSKA (reference sequence). Unmatched junction bases numbered 12, after V lost 5 bases and J lost 7 bases. The CDR3 DNA follows: TGCAGTGCTCCCAGGGGACTAGCGGGAGTTATGTGGACCCAGTACTTC. This codes for CSAPRGLAGVMWTQYF.

The V call is TRBV29-1, the J call TRBJ1-2; tentatively, D is TRBD1 (5 bases). The CDR3 is made up of 12 amino acids. The germline V gene has CDR1 SQVTM and CDR2 ANQGSEA. Deletions cut 1 base from V and 5 bases from J, with 8 bases between. The chain's CDR3 is CSVEGTLYGYTF. The DNA for the CDR3 is TGCAGCGTTGAAGGGACACTATATGGCTACACCTTC. The variable domain in full, completed from reference TRBV29-1 and TRBJ1-2, reads SAVISQKPSRDICQRGTSLTIQCQVDSQVTMMFWYRQQPGQSLTLIATANQGSEATYESGFVIDKFPISRPNLTFSTLTVSNMSPEDSSIYLCSVEGTLYGYTFGSGTRLTVV.

This clonotype was detected a few times. The chain joins TRBV14 to TRBJ2-3; TRBD2 matches 7 bases. The CDR3 extends over 16 amino acids. Losses at the gene ends were 0 bases for V and 1 base for J; bases not matched to a gene: 4. In germline, CDR1 is SGHDN, CDR2 FVKESK. This CDR3 is CASSQDRRERTDTQYF. CDR3 sequence (DNA): TGTGCCAGCAGCCAAGATCGGCGGGAGCGCACAGATACGCAGTATTTT.

The V call is TRBV10-3, the J call TRBJ2-1; D may be TRBD2 (6 bases). The length of the CDR3 is 15 residues. V was clipped by 0 bases and J by 5 bases, with 11 bases between them. The germline V gene has CDR1 ENHRY and CDR2 SYGVKD. In DNA, the CDR3 is TGTGCCATCAGTGAGTCGGAGCTAGCGCACAATGAGCAGTTCTTC. Residues: CAISESELAHNEQFF.

Only a few counts were recorded for this clonotype. The rearrangement links TRBV20-1 to TRBJ2-5, with D perhaps being TRBD1 or TRBD2 (5 bases each). The CDR3 loop spans 14 amino acids. The germline V and J ends were trimmed by 6 bases and 1 base, with 15 bases remaining between them. Germline CDR1 reads DFQATT; CDR2 reads SNEGSKA (reference sequence). In DNA form, the CDR3 reads TGCAGTGCCACGGGGCCCGCAGGCCAAGAGACCCAGTACTTC. As protein: CSATGPAGQETQYF.

This clonotype was counted between two and nine times. V usage is TRBV5-1 and J usage is TRBJ1-1, with D perhaps matching TRBD1 (5 bases). This CDR3 contains 13 residues. The V end was cut by 2 bases, the J end by 6 bases, with 11 bases between. Germline V gene sequence: CDR1 SGHRS, CDR2 YFSETQ. The CDR3 nucleotides read TGCGCCAGCAGCTTTCAACAGGAGGCTGAAGCTTTCTTT. Its protein is CASSFQQEAEAFF.

In its sample, this clonotype was seen a few times. This chain connects TRBV3-1 to TRBJ2-5, with D hard to call. The CDR3 spans 15 residues. From germline, CDR1 is LGHDT and CDR2 YNNKEL (reference sequence). The V end was cut by 0 bases, the J end by 3 bases, with 11 bases between. The CDR3 DNA reads TGTGCCAGCAGCCAAGAATTGGCAGACGAAGAGACCCAGTACTTC. Protein product: CASSQELADEETQYF.

The chain couples TRBV20-1 to TRBJ2-7; no firm D call. The CDR3 length is 13 residues. Per germline, CDR1 DFQATT and CDR2 SNEGSKA (reference sequence). The V gene lost 6 bases and the J gene lost 3 bases, with 15 bases spanning the gap. The CDR3 protein is CSAPLLPLYEQYF. The CDR3 DNA reads TGCAGTGCCCCCCTCCTGCCCCTCTACGAGCAGTACTTC.

V gene TRBV6-2 or TRBV6-3 combines with J gene TRBJ2-1; the match to TRBD2 covers 10 bases. CDR1 is MNHEY, CDR2 SVGEGT, per germline. The V gene end was trimmed by 4 bases and the J gene end by 4 bases; junction bases not matched to a gene: 7. The CDR3 loop spans 16 amino acids. The chain's CDR3 is CASSFQAGGPYNEQFF. The CDR3 DNA follows: TGTGCCAGCAGTTTCCAAGCGGGAGGGCCGTACAATGAGCAGTTCTTC.

The CDR3 nucleotides read TGCGCCAGCAGTGAGCTAAACGGGAACACTGAAGCTTTCTTT. Its translation: CASSELNGNTEAFF. The chain joins TRBV10-1 to TRBJ1-1, with D hard to call. The V gene's germline CDR1 is WNHNN and CDR2 SYGVQD (reference sequence). The ends were cut back, 2 bases at V and 1 base at J, with 8 bases in the middle. This CDR3 is 14 amino acids long.

This clonotype was recorded a few times. V and J are TRBV15 and TRBJ1-4, with TRBD1 as a possible D gene (6 bases). The CDR3 is made up of 17 amino acids. V gave up 3 bases and J gave up 4 bases, with 18 bases separating them. Germline values: CDR1 LNHNV, CDR2 YYDKDF (reference sequence). As DNA, the CDR3 is TGTGCCACCAGCAGCTATTCTCTCGGGGGCTTTAATGAAAAACTGTTTTTT. It translates to CATSSYSLGGFNEKLFF.

The rearrangement uses TRBV20-1 and TRBJ2-5; 9 bases are shared with TRBD2. Looked up from germline, CDR1 is DFQATT and CDR2 is SNEGSKA (reference sequence). This CDR3 contains 14 residues. V lost 5 bases to trimming and J lost 4 bases; unmatched junction nucleotides: 8. The CDR3 spells CSAVREGLGETQYF. CDR3 bases: TGCAGTGCTGTGCGGGAGGGCCTTGGAGAGACCCAGTACTTC.

This chain links TRBV7-3 with TRBJ2-5; 8 nucleotides match TRBD2. J gave up 2 bases and V 5 bases, and 7 bases lay outside the gene matches. Germline CDR1 SGHTA, CDR2 FQGTGA. The CDR3 spans 15 residues. The CDR3 region is CASSPVAGPQETQYF. Written as DNA, the CDR3 is TGTGCCAGCAGCCCTGTAGCGGGACCACAAGAGACCCAGTACTTC.